A single TCR beta chain is shown here with its context. The antigen remains unidentified. Sample time point: peripheral blood 6 weeks after treatment start. Profiled with immunoSEQ multiplex PCR; TCRdb holds only in-frame clones, not every one. The repertoire holds about 40,000 clones, with 75% to 90% as singletons. The data originate from a study of PD-L1 blockade in urothelial cancer. About the study: Between 0 and 3 prior chemotherapy regimens had been given to patients. Median blood clonality was around 0.08, with more than 75,000 unique TCRs. Regarding the study as a whole: Pretreatment peripheral blood TCR clonality that fell below the median predicted better survival among the patients studied. Expansion of tumor-associated blood clones at 3 weeks was greater in durable-benefit patients.

From germline, CDR1 is LNHNV and CDR2 YYDKDF (reference sequence). The V and J ends lost 8 bases and 1 base respectively, with 10 bases between them. This CDR3 comprises 13 residues. Sequencing used PBMCs, obtained around atezolizumab (anti-PD-L1) treatment. V and J are TRBV15 and TRBJ2-3; tentative D call: TRBD2 (5 bases). This TCR was sampled from a man in his sixties with urothelial cancer. The CDR3 bases are TGTGCCACCGGACTCTATGGCACAGATACGCAGTATTTT. As protein: CATGLYGTDTQYF.